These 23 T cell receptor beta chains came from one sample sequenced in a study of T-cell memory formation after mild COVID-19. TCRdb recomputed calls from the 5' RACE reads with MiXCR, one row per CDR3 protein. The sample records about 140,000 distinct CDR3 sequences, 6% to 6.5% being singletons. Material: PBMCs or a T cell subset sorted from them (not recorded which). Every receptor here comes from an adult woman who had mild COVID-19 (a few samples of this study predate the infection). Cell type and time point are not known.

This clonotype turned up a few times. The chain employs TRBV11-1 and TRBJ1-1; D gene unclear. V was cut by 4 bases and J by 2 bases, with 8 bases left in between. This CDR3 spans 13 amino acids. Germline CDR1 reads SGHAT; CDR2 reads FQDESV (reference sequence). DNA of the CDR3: TGTGCCAGCAGCTCGAATGTCAACACTGAAGCTTTCTTT. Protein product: CASSSNVNTEAFF.

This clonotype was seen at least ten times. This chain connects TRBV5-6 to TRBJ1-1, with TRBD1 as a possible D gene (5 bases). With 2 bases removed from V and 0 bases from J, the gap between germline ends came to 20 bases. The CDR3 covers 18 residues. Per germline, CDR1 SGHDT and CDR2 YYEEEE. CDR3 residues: CASSFAWMGVRMNTEAFF. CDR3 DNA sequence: TGTGCCAGCAGCTTCGCTTGGATGGGGGTGAGGATGAACACTGAAGCTTTCTTT.

CDR3 nucleotides: TGTGCCAGCAGCTCACGGACAGGGCGGAGCAGGGAGCTGTTTTTT. Protein sequence: CASSSRTGRSRELFF. This chain uses TRBV12-3 or TRBV12-4 with TRBJ2-2; 8 bases align to TRBD1. The V and J ends lost 6 bases and 9 bases, in that order; junction bases with no gene match: 12. The CDR3 contains 15 residues.

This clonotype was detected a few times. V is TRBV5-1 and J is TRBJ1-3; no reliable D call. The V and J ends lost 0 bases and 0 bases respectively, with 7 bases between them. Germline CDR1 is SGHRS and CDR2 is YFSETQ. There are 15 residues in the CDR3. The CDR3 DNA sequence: TGCGCCAGCAGCTTGGACAGTCCCTCTGGAAACACCATATATTTT. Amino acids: CASSLDSPSGNTIYF. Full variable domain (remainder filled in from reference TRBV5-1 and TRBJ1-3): KAGVTQTPRYLIKTRGQQVTLSCSPISGHRSVSWYQQTPGQGLQFLFEYFSETQRNKGNFPGRFSGRQFSNSRSEMNVSTLELGDSALYLCASSLDSPSGNTIYFGEGSWLTVV.

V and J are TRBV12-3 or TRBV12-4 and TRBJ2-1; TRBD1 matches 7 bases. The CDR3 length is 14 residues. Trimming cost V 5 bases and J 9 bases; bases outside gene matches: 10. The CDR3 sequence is CASSPGTVSGEQFF. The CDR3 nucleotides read TGTGCCAGCAGTCCCGGGACAGTCTCGGGTGAGCAGTTCTTC.

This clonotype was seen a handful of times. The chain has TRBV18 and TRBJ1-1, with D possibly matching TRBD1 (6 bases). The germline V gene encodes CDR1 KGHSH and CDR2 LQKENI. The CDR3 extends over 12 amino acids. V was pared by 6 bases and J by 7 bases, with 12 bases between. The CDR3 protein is CASSIGGNEAFF. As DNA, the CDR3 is TGTGCCAGCTCGATAGGGGGAAATGAAGCTTTCTTT.

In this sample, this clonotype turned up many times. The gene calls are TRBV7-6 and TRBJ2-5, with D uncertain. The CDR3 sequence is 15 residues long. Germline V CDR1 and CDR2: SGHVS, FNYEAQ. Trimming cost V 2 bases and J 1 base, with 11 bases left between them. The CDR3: CASSLLGQSQETQYF. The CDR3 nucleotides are TGTGCCAGCAGCTTACTTGGGCAGTCCCAAGAGACCCAGTACTTC.

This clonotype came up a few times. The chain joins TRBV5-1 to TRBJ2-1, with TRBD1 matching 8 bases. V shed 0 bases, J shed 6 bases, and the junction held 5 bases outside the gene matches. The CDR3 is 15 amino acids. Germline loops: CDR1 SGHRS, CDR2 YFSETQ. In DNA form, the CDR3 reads TGCGCCAGCAGCTTGGGGCTCGGACAGGGCAATGAGCAGTTCTTC. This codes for CASSLGLGQGNEQFF. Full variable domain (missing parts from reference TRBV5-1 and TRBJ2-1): KAGVTQTPRYLIKTRGQQVTLSCSPISGHRSVSWYQQTPGQGLQFLFEYFSETQRNKGNFPGRFSGRQFSNSRSEMNVSTLELGDSALYLCASSLGLGQGNEQFFGPGTRLTVL.

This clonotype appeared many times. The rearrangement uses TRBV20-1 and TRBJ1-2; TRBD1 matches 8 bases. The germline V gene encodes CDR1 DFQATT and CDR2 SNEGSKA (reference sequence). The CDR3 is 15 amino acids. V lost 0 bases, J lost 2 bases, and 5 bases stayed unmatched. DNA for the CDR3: TGCAGTGCTAGAGATTGGGACAGGCAAAACTATGGCTACACCTTC. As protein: CSARDWDRQNYGYTF.

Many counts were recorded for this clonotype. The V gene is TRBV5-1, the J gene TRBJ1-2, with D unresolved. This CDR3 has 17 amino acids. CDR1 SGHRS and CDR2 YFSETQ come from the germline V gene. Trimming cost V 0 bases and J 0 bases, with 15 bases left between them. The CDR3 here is CASSLAIEVVANYGYTF. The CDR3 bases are TGCGCCAGCAGCTTGGCCATCGAGGTTGTCGCTAACTATGGCTACACCTTC. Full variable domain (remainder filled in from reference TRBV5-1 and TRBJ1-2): KAGVTQTPRYLIKTRGQQVTLSCSPISGHRSVSWYQQTPGQGLQFLFEYFSETQRNKGNFPGRFSGRQFSNSRSEMNVSTLELGDSALYLCASSLAIEVVANYGYTFGSGTRLTVV.

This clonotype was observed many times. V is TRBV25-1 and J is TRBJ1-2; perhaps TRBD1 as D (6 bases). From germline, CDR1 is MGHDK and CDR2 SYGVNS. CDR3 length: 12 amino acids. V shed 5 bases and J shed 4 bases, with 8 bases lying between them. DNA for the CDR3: TGTGCCAGCAGTAAACAGGGCTATGGCTACACCTTC. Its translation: CASSKQGYGYTF.

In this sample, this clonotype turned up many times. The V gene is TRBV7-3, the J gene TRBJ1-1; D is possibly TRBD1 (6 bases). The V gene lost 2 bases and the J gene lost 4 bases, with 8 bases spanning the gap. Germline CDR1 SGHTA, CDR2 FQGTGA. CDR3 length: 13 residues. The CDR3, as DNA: TGTGCCAGCAGCTTAGACAGGCGCACTGAAGCTTTCTTT. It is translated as CASSLDRRTEAFF.

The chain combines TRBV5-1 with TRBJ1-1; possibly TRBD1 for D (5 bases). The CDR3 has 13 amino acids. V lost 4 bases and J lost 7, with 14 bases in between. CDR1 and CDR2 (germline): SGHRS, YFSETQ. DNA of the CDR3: TGCGCCAGCAGCCGAAGACAGACGGATGAAGCTTTCTTT. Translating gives CASSRRQTDEAFF.

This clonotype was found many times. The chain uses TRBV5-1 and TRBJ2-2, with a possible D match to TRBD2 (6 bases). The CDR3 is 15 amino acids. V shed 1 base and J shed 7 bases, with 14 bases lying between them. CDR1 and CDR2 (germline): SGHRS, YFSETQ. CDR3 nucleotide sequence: TGCGCCAGCAGCTTGAATGTAGCGGTCCTCGGGGAGCTGTTTTTT. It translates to CASSLNVAVLGELFF.

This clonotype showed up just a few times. In DNA form, the CDR3 reads TGCGCCAGCAGCTTGGAGGGGACTGGTACGCAGTATTTT. Amino acids: CASSLEGTGTQYF. This rearrangement joins TRBV5-1 to TRBJ2-3, with D possibly being TRBD2 (6 bases). Germline assignment: CDR1 SGHRS and CDR2 YFSETQ. Trimming pared 0 bases from V and 8 bases from J, leaving 10 bases between. The CDR3 contains 13 residues.

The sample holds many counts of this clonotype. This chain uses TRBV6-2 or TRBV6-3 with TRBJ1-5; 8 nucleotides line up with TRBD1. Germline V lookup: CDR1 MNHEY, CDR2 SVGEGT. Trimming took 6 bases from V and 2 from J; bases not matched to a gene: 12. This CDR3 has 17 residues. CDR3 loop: CASRPGGAPSGNQPQHF. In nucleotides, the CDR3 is TGTGCCAGCAGACCAGGGGGCGCCCCTTCGGGCAATCAGCCCCAGCATTTT.

CDR3: CASSHGQISHSYEQYF. DNA of the CDR3: TGCGCCAGCAGCCATGGACAGATTTCCCACTCCTACGAGCAGTACTTC. The V and J genes are TRBV5-1 and TRBJ2-7; a possible D gene is TRBD1 (6 bases). V was trimmed by 4 bases and J by 0 bases, leaving 17 bases between them. The CDR3 is 16 amino acids. Germline V gene sequence: CDR1 SGHRS, CDR2 YFSETQ.

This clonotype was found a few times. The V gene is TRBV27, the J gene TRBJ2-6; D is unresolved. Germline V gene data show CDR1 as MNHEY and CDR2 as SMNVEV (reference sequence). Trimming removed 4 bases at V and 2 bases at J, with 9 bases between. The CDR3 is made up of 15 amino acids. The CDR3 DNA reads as TGTGCCAGCAGTTCGGCCTCGCCTGGGGCCAACGTCCTGACTTTC. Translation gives CASSSASPGANVLTF.

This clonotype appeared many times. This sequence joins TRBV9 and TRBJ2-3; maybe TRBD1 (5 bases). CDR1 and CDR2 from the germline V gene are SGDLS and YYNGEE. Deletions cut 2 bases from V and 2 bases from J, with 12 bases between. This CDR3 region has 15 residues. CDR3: CASSVYSGPTDTQYF. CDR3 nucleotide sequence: TGTGCCAGCAGCGTTTACTCAGGGCCCACAGATACGCAGTATTTT.

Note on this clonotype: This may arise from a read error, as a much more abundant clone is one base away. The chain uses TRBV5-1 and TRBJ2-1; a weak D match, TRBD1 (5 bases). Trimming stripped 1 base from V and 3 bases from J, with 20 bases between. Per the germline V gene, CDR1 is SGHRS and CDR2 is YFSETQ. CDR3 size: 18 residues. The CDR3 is CASSLSGWAVFGYNEQFF. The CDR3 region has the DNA TGCGCCAGCAGCTTGTCAGGGTGGGCCGTATTTGGCTACAATGAGCAGTTCTTC.

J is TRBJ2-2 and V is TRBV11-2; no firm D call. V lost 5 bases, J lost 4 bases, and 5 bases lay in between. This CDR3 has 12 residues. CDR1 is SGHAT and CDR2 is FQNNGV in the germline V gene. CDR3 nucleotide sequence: TGTGCCAGCAGCAGATCCACCGGGGAGCTGTTTTTT. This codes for CASSRSTGELFF.

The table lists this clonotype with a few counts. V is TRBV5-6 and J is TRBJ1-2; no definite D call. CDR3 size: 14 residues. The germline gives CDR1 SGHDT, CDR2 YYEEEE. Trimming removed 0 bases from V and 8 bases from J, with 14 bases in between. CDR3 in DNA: TGTGCCAGCAGCTTGGCCGCGGCGGGCGCCGGCTACACCTTC. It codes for CASSLAAAGAGYTF.

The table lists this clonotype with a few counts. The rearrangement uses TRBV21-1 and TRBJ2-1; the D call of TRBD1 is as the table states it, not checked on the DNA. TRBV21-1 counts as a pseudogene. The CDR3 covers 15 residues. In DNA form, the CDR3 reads TGTGCCAGCGGAGGGGGAAGTCGGACCTACAATGAGCAGTTCTTC. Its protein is CASGGGSRTYNEQFF.